The following is a TCR beta chain sequence with its context. This receptor's antigen is unknown. There are no base qualities to consult, and no much larger clone falls within one base. These data belong to a study of blood T cell repertoires in COVID-19 (dated by TCRdb to 2018 to 2020). In terms of the full investigation: Samples covering the acute and convalescent phases of COVID-19 were provided by collaborators in the United States, Italy and Spain. The samples were drawn from the first 160 participants of the ongoing ImmuneRACE study and from 1,254 subjects provided by 6 global collaborators. The repertoires were made available in a free public database intended to serve as a resource for research on the immune response to SARS-CoV-2. The material from the prospective study consisted of cDNA or gDNA derived from T cells, B-cell-depleted T cells, or PBMCs. Sample metadata almost always included a de-identified subject ID, COVID-19 status, age in years and sex. Subjects who had been exposed to COVID-19, were actively infected with it, or had recovered from it provided the deeply sampled blood TCRbeta repertoires that made up the dataset. Where available, HLA class I and class II types were obtained from metadata supplied by the sample provider rather than from assay-based typing. The paper's findings and limits, for the study overall: The amount of clinical and demographic metadata varied by source and participant and was provided uncurated.

One collaborating source in Seattle enrolled patients while the patients were actively infected and followed the patients over time throughout the course of disease. Collaborating institutions collected whole blood in K2EDTA tubes following their own protocols. For TCRbeta analysis, collaborators shipped samples as frozen whole blood, isolated PBMCs, or DNA extracted from either of those sample types. Measured from the cysteine to the phenylalanine, the CDR3 is 14 residues long. The sequence is cut down to CDR3 DNA, 42 bases in frame from base 1. The germline V end is reduced by 6 bases and the J end by 7 bases; junction bases left unmatched: 8. The germline V gene yields MDHEN for CDR1 and SYDVKM for CDR2. The immunoSEQ Assay, a bias-controlled multiplex PCR, was used to amplify TCRbeta CDR3 regions from genomic DNA. From the authors' description of their analysis: Nucleated cell counts per sample were estimated from amplification of reference gene primers within the assay. To quantify the absolute abundance of each unique TCRbeta CDR3 rearrangement, sequence reads were collapsed and filtered. For each sample, productive Simpson clonality was calculated as the square root of Simpson's diversity index over productive rearrangements. TCRdb stores this immuneACCESS table with in-frame sequences only. Part of the clones is absent; in the studies checked, under half of the shortfall reflects unresolved V genes, and no reason is known for the rest. V and J calls and clone size are those listed in that table; D and trimming were worked out from the DNA. For this sample there are some 250,000 clones; approximately 86% appear just once. The leading ten clones occupy 5.2% of the sample.

The specimen was peripheral blood. This TCR came from an older woman with COVID-19, enrolled during active disease. The chain links TRBV28 with TRBJ1-4; 7 nucleotides in the junction match TRBD1. In nucleotide form, the sequence is TGTGCCAGCAGGGGGGACAGTCAGGGTGAAAAACTGTTTTTT. The resulting protein is CASRGDSQGEKLFF.